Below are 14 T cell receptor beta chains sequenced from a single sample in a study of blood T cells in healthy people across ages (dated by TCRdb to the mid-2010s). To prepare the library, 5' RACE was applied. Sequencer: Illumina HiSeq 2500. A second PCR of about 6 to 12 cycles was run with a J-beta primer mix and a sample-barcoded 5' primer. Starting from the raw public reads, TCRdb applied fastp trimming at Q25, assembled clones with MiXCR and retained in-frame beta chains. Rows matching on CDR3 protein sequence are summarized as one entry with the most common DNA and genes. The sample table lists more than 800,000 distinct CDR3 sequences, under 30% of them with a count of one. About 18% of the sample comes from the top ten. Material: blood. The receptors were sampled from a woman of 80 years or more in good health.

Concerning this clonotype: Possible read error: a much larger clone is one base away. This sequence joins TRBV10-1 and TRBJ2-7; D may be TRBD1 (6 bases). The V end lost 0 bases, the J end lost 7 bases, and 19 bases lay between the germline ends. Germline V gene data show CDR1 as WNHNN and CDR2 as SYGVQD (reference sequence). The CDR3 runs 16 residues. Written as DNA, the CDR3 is TGCGCCAGCAGTGAGTCAGCTAGCCTTAGGGACAATGAGCAGTACTTC. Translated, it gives CASSESASLRDNEQYF.

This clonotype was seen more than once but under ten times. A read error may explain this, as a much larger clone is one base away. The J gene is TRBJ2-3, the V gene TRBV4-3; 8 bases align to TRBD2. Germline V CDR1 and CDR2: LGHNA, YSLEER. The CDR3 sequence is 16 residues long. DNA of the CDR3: TGCGCCGGCAGCCAAAACCCCGGGACTAGTACCTATACGCAGTATTTT. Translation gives CAGSQNPGTSTYTQYF.

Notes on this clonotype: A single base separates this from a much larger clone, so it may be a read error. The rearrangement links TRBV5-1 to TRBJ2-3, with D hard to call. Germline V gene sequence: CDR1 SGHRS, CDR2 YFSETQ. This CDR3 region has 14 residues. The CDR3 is CTSSYSGNTDTQYF. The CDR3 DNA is TGCACCAGCAGCTATTCGGGTAACACAGATACGCAGTATTTT.

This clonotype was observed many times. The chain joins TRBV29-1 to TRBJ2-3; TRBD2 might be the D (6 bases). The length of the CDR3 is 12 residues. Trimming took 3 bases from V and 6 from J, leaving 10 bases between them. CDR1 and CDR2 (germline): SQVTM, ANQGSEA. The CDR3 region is CSVEGGADTQYF. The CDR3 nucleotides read TGCAGCGTTGAGGGGGGTGCGGATACGCAGTATTTT.

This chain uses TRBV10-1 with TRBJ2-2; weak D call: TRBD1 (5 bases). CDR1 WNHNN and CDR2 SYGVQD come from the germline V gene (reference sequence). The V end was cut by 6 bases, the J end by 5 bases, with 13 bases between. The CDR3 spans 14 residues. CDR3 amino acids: CASRVRGSTGELFF. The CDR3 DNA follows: TGCGCCAGCAGGGTAAGGGGATCGACCGGGGAGCTGTTTTTT.

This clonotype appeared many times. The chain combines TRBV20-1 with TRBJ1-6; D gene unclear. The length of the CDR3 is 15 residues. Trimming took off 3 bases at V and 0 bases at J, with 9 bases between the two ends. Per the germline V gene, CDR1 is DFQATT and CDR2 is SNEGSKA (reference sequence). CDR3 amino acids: CSASLLSSYNSPLHF. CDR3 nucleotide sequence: TGCAGTGCTAGCCTATTGAGCTCCTATAATTCACCCCTCCACTTT.

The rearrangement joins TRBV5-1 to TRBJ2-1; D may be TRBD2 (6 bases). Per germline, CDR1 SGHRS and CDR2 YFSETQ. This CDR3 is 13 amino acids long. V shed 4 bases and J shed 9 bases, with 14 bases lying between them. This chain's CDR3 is CASSGIRDFEQFF. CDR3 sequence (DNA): TGCGCCAGCAGCGGGATCCGGGACTTTGAGCAGTTCTTC.

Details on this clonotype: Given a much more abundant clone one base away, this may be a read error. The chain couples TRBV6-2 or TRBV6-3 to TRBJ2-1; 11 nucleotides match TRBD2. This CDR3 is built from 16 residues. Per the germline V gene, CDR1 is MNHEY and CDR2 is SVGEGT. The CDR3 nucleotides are TGTGCCAGCAGTTCCCCACTAGCGGGGGTTTTAGATGAGCAGGTCTTC. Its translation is CASSSPLAGVLDEQVF.

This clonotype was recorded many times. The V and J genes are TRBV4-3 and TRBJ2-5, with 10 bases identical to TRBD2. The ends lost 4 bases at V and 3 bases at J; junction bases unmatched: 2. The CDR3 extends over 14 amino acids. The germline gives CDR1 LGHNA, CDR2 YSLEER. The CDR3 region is CASSRAGGEETQYF. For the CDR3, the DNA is TGCGCCAGCAGCCGAGCGGGGGGGGAAGAGACCCAGTACTTC.

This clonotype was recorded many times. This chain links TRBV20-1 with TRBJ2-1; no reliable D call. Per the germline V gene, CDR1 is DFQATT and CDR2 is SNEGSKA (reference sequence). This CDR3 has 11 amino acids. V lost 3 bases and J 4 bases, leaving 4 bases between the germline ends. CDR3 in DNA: TGCAGTGCTAGCCTTTACAATGAGCAGTTCTTC. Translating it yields CSASLYNEQFF.

This chain's CDR3 is CSARPSGGRETQYF. The CDR3 DNA reads as TGCAGTGCTAGACCCAGCGGGGGGAGAGAGACCCAGTACTTC. The rearrangement links TRBV20-1 to TRBJ2-5; TRBD2 matches at 9 bases. Unmatched junction bases numbered 5, after V lost 2 bases and J lost 4 bases. The CDR3 has 14 amino acids. The germline gives CDR1 DFQATT, CDR2 SNEGSKA (reference sequence).

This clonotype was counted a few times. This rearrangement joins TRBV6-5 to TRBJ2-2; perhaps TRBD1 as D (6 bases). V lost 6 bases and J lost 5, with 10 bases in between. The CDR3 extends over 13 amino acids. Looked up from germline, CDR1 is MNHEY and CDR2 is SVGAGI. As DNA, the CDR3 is TGTGCCAGCAGGCGGACAGAAACCGGGGAGCTGTTTTTT. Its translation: CASRRTETGELFF.

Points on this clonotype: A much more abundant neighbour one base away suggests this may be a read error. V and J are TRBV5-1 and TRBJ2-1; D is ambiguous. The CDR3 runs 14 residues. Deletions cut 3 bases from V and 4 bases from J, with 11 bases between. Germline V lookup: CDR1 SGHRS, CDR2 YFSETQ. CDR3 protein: CASSWEQIYNEQFF. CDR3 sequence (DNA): TGCGCCAGCAGCTGGGAACAGATATACAATGAGCAGTTCTTC.

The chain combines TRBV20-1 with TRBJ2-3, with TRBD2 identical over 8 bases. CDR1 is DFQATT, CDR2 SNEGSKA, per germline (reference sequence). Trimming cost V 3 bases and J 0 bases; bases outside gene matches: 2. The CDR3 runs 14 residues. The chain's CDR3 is CSASGGASTDTQYF. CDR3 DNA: TGCAGTGCTAGCGGGGGGGCTAGCACAGATACGCAGTATTTT.